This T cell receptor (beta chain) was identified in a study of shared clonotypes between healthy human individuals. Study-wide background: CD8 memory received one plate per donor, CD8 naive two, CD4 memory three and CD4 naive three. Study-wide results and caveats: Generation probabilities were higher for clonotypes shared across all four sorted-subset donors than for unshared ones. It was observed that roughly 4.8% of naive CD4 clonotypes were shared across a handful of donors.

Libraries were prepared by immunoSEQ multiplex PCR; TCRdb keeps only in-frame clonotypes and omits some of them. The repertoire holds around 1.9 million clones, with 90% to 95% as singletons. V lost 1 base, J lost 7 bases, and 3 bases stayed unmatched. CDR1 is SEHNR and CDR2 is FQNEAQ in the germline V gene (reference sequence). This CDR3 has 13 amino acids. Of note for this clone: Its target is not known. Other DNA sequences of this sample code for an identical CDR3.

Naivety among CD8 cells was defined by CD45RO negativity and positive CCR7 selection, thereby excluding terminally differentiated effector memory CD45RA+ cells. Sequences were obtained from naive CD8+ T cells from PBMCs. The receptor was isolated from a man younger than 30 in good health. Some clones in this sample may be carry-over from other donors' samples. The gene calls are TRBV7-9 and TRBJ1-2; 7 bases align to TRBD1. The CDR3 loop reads CASSLEDRVGYTF. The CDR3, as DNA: TGTGCCAGCAGCTTAGAAGACAGGGTTGGCTACACCTTC.